The present TCR beta chain was sequenced within a study of post-analysis software for immune sequencing data (dated by TCRdb to 2014 to 2015). With respect to the entire study: Relapsing-remitting, secondary progressive and progressive-relapsing multiple sclerosis were recorded as disease courses, and subtype annotation was lacking for some patients. A subset of samples was prepared in parallel using single-end sample barcoding, then pooled and co-amplified after Illumina adapter ligation. The multiple sclerosis patient repertoires were compared with 10 to 12 previously published healthy control repertoires from donors aged about 6 to 28 years.

To demonstrate the VDJtools post-analysis software, the study profiled TCR beta repertoires from the peripheral blood of under 15 young patients with multiple sclerosis. The patients with multiple sclerosis were children and adolescents between roughly 6 and 16 years of age. This clonotype was detected once. It has no known antigen specificity. No per-base quality is available; no much larger clone lies one base away. Receptor libraries were prepared by PCR. TCRdb records Illumina HiSeq 2500 as the sequencer. To reduce PCR and sequencing biases, unique molecular identifiers were built into the TCR beta cDNA libraries. About 500,000 cDNA molecules were obtained for every 1 to 10 million input T cells, so each molecule roughly corresponded to one T cell. The patient libraries were prepared and sequenced with the same protocol used for the earlier healthy control dataset. Within a given batch, samples were prepared together, multiplexed and sequenced on the same HiSeq lane. Concerning the study's data processing: MIGEC handled the raw barcoded reads, throwing out single-read molecular identifier groups before consensus assembly and CDR3 extraction. VDJtools was used for post-analysis of the clonotype tables, and diversity was normalized by down-sampling every dataset to the size of the smallest sample. In repertoire overlap clustering, CDR3 amino acid sequences, but not nucleotide sequences, were matched to correct batch-related cross-sample contamination. TCRdb cleaned the public reads at Q25 with fastp, built clones with MiXCR and kept in-frame beta chains. For every CDR3 protein sequence, its rows merge into one entry that carries the most common genes and DNA. TCRdb's processing, not the authors' own work, is the source of the V and J calls. The sample includes 750,000 to 950,000 distinct CDR3 sequences, with approximately 57% observed a single time. Over 4% of the sample belongs to the ten largest clones.

The V end gives up 4 bases and the J end 6 bases, leaving 6 bases in the junction not matched to a gene. From a lookup of the germline V gene, CDR1 and CDR2 are MRHNA and SNTAGT. The CDR3 sequence holds 14 residues, the cysteine and phenylalanine included. Left in the record is the CDR3 DNA by itself, 42 bases read in frame from the first base. What the work shows at the level of the full study, not this receptor alone: When samples were clustered directly using the F measure, samples prepared in the same batch co-clustered strongly, which prompted a batch-effect correction. Normalized Chao1 diversity was significantly lower in multiple sclerosis patients than controls, suggesting substantial peripheral T-cell clonal expansion. About 5 TRBV segments, including TRBV5-6, TRBV5-1 and TRBV20-1, were significantly more frequent in patients than controls. The control group was slightly older than the multiple sclerosis patient group.

Sequenced input: blood. The rearranged chain carries TRBV6-4 and TRBJ2-1; 7 middle bases align to TRBD2. The TCR sequence derives from a girl between 10 and 17 years old with multiple sclerosis. The nucleotide sequence reads TGTGCCAGCAGTGGCTCAGCGGGAACCAATGAGCAGTTCTTC. This yields the protein CASSGSAGTNEQFF.